Below are 30 T cell receptor beta chains sequenced from a single sample in a study of T cells after yellow fever vaccination (dated by TCRdb to between 2018 and 2020). Receptors were amplified or captured by 5' RACE. TCRdb names Illumina HiSeq 2500 as the instrument used. The public sequencing data were trimmed at Q25 with fastp and processed into clonotypes with MiXCR by TCRdb, which kept only in-frame beta chains. Every entry covers one CDR3 protein and lists the most common genes and DNA from its rows. The sample yields some 500,000 distinct CDR3 sequences; about 13% were counted once. The ten largest clones take up more than 13% of the sample. The treatment or condition label here, explained by the study, means: live attenuated yellow fever vaccine strain. Specimen: PBMCs, collected on the day of the yellow fever booster vaccination. These receptors were taken from a man aged 25 to 40 who received the YFV17D yellow fever vaccine.

The chain couples TRBV7-2 to TRBJ2-3; 11 positions match TRBD2. CDR3 size: 16 residues. Germline lookup yields CDR1 SGHTA and CDR2 FQGNSA. Trimming took 1 base from V and 5 from J; bases not matched to a gene: 5. CDR3 loop: CASSLVSGRAEDTQYF. The CDR3 coding sequence is TGTGCCAGCAGCTTAGTTAGCGGGAGGGCCGAAGATACGCAGTATTTT.

This clonotype was seen a few times. J is TRBJ2-7 and V is TRBV6-2 or TRBV6-3; D might be TRBD1 (5 bases). Germline V gene lookup returns CDR1 MNHEY and CDR2 SVGEGT. Trimming took off 9 bases at V and 5 bases at J, with 17 bases between the two ends. The CDR3 extends over 13 amino acids. The CDR3 DNA is TGTGCCAGTTTATACTTCTCAGGGAACGAGCAGTACTTC. Protein product: CASLYFSGNEQYF.

This clonotype was picked up a small number of times. This chain links TRBV2 with TRBJ2-6; a possible D gene is TRBD1 (6 bases). Per germline, CDR1 SNHLY and CDR2 FYNNEI. This CDR3 has 14 residues. Deletions cut 8 bases from V and 0 bases from J, with 8 bases between. In DNA, the CDR3 is TGTGCCAGCGAGGGGGACTCTGGGGCCAACGTCCTGACTTTC. It codes for CASEGDSGANVLTF.

The rearrangement joins TRBV5-1 to TRBJ2-1; TRBD2 matches at 12 bases. The CDR3 is 18 amino acids. The ends lost 2 bases at V and 5 bases at J; junction bases unmatched: 11. Germline CDR1 and CDR2: SGHRS and YFSETQ. CDR3 protein: CASSFPPTSGSSDNEQFF. The CDR3 DNA sequence: TGCGCCAGCAGCTTCCCCCCGACTAGCGGGAGTAGCGACAATGAGCAGTTCTTC.

This clonotype was observed a few times. V gene TRBV12-3 or TRBV12-4 combines with J gene TRBJ2-7, with 11 nucleotides matching TRBD1. The CDR3 contains 15 residues. The V segment lost 4 bases and the J segment 5 bases; nucleotides outside the gene matches: 7. The CDR3, as DNA: TGTGCCAGCAGTTCTCGGACAGGGGGCTATAACGAGCAGTACTTC. This gives the protein CASSSRTGGYNEQYF.

The chain uses TRBV6-5 and TRBJ2-3, with D possibly being TRBD2 (7 bases). Germline assignment: CDR1 MNHEY and CDR2 SVGAGI. The CDR3 contains 16 residues. V gave up 4 bases and J gave up 4 bases, with 18 bases separating them. CDR3 residues: CASSFQGGGRADTQYF. CDR3 sequence (DNA): TGTGCCAGCAGTTTTCAAGGGGGAGGGAGGGCAGATACGCAGTATTTT.

The chain carries TRBV27 and TRBJ2-1, with 9 bases aligning to TRBD2. V trimming: 2 bases; J trimming: 5 bases; junction bases outside the gene matches: 4. CDR1 and CDR2 (germline): MNHEY, SMNVEV (reference sequence). This CDR3 contains 15 residues. CDR3: CASSLAAGGHNEQFF. The DNA for the CDR3 is TGTGCCAGCAGTTTAGCAGCGGGAGGTCACAATGAGCAGTTCTTC.

This clonotype showed up just a few times. The chain combines TRBV14 with TRBJ2-2, with 11 bases fitting TRBD2. This CDR3 has 17 amino acids. CDR1 SGHDN and CDR2 FVKESK come from the germline V gene. With 3 bases clipped from V and 5 bases from J, the junction kept 8 bases outside the gene matches. CDR3 sequence: CASSHLLAGESTGELFF. The CDR3 nucleotides read TGTGCCAGCAGCCATCTACTAGCGGGAGAAAGTACCGGGGAGCTGTTTTTT. The whole variable domain, filled in from reference TRBV14 and TRBJ2-2, reads EAGVTQFPSHSVIEKGQTVTLRCDPISGHDNLYWYRRVMGKEIKFLLHFVKESKQDESGMPNNRFLAERTGGTYSTLKVQPAELEDSGVYFCASSHLLAGESTGELFFGEGSRLTVL.

V usage is TRBV14 and J usage is TRBJ2-2; 7 bases align to TRBD1. Trimming cost V 8 bases and J 3 bases; bases outside gene matches: 12. The CDR3 totals 16 residues. CDR1 is SGHDN, CDR2 FVKESK, per germline. CDR3 amino acids: CASGSTGAGYTGELFF. The CDR3 coding sequence is TGTGCCAGCGGGTCCACAGGGGCCGGGTACACCGGGGAGCTGTTTTTT.

This clonotype was seen only a few times. The gene calls are TRBV7-2 and TRBJ2-2, with no clear D. Germline V lookup: CDR1 SGHTA, CDR2 FQGNSA. V shed 2 bases and J shed 9 bases, with 10 bases lying between them. This CDR3 comprises 13 residues. DNA of the CDR3: TGTGCCAGCAGCTTATTGGGCTTCAGGGAGCTGTTTTTT. Translating gives CASSLLGFRELFF.

In this sample, this clonotype turned up a few times. The rearrangement uses TRBV27 and TRBJ2-1, with 8 nucleotides matching TRBD1. Losses at the gene ends were 4 bases for V and 3 bases for J; bases not matched to a gene: 5. This CDR3 is built from 15 residues. Germline CDR1 and CDR2: MNHEY and SMNVEV (reference sequence). The CDR3 is CASSSRQGLYNEQFF. CDR3 in DNA: TGTGCCAGCAGTTCCCGACAGGGGCTCTACAATGAGCAGTTCTTC.

This clonotype was recorded a few times. The chain uses TRBV11-2 and TRBJ1-6; 8 nucleotides align to TRBD1. CDR1 and CDR2 from the germline V gene are SGHAT and FQNNGV. This CDR3 has 14 residues. J lost 17 bases, V lost 5 bases, and 14 bases had no gene match. The CDR3 nucleotides read TGTGCCAGCAGCGCAACGCAGGGGGCGCCCAGGGTCCACTTT. Amino acids: CASSATQGAPRVHF.

CDR3 region: CASSYPSDGGGNLYSNQPQHF. The CDR3 bases are TGTGCCAGCAGTTACCCGTCCGACGGGGGGGGCAACCTCTATAGCAATCAGCCCCAGCATTTT. This chain connects TRBV6-2 or TRBV6-3 to TRBJ1-5; D possibly corresponds to TRBD1 (6 bases). Germline V CDR1 and CDR2: MNHEY, SVGEGT. CDR3 length: 21 residues. With 2 bases removed from V and 0 bases from J, the gap between germline ends came to 26 bases.

The rearrangement links TRBV7-9 to TRBJ2-5; TRBD2 aligns across 9 bases. The CDR3 has 15 amino acids. CDR1 is SEHNR, CDR2 FQNEAQ, per germline (reference sequence). The ends lost 5 bases at V and 2 bases at J; junction bases unmatched: 6. The CDR3 protein is CASSARLAVQETQYF. In DNA, the CDR3 is TGTGCCAGCAGCGCTCGACTAGCGGTACAAGAGACCCAGTACTTC.

This clonotype was seen a few times. The CDR3 is CASSLEGAGRKTQYF. The CDR3 DNA follows: TGTGCCAGCAGCTTGGAAGGAGCAGGGCGGAAGACCCAGTACTTC. The chain combines TRBV5-4 with TRBJ2-5; a weak D match, TRBD1 (5 bases). This CDR3 is 15 amino acids long. CDR1 and CDR2 (germline): SGHNT, YYREEE (reference sequence). Trimming shortened V by 0 bases and J by 6 bases, and 15 bases separated the two germline ends.

A few counts support this clonotype. This chain connects TRBV24-1 to TRBJ2-3; D not certain. Per germline, CDR1 KGHDR and CDR2 SFDVKD. Trimming removed 3 bases from V and 0 bases from J, with 9 bases in between. The CDR3 length is 15 residues. This CDR3 reads CATSDHTASTDTQYF. The CDR3 DNA follows: TGTGCCACCAGTGATCATACTGCCAGCACAGATACGCAGTATTTT.

The chain uses TRBV6-1 and TRBJ2-5; 7 bases align to TRBD2. The CDR3 is 17 amino acids. CDR1 and CDR2 (germline): MNHNS, SASEGT. Losses at the gene ends were 5 bases for V and 2 bases for J; bases not matched to a gene: 14. The CDR3 is CASSTPPASGLQETQYF. CDR3 nucleotide sequence: TGTGCCAGCAGTACCCCCCCAGCTAGCGGCCTACAAGAGACCCAGTACTTC.

The gene calls are TRBV7-6 and TRBJ2-5; 11 bases map to TRBD2. CDR1 SGHVS and CDR2 FNYEAQ come from the germline V gene. After removal of 5 bases from V and 5 bases from J, the junction contained 16 bases not matched to a gene. The CDR3 length is 18 residues. CDR3 DNA: TGTGCCAGCAGCCCCTATGGGGGGTTTACTAGCGGGAGTGAGACCCAGTACTTC. Residues: CASSPYGGFTSGSETQYF.

This clonotype was detected a few times. The chain recombines TRBV29-1 with TRBJ2-2, with D possibly matching TRBD2 (5 bases). The CDR3 is 13 amino acids. Germline CDR1 reads SQVTM; CDR2 reads ANQGSEA. Trimming pared 7 bases from V and 4 bases from J, leaving 13 bases between. The CDR3 here is CSADEGGTGELFF. In nucleotides, the CDR3 is TGCAGCGCTGATGAGGGCGGCACCGGGGAGCTGTTTTTT.

This clonotype was recorded a few times. The J gene is TRBJ2-3, the V gene TRBV6-5; 8 positions agree with TRBD2. The CDR3 loop spans 19 amino acids. After removal of 0 bases from V and 2 bases from J, the junction contained 13 bases not matched to a gene. Germline assignment: CDR1 MNHEY and CDR2 SVGAGI. The CDR3 protein is CASSYSGVIAGHHTDTQYF. Here the CDR3 DNA reads TGTGCCAGCAGTTACTCGGGGGTGATAGCGGGACACCACACAGATACGCAGTATTTT.

There are many counts of this clonotype. V and J are TRBV7-2 and TRBJ2-2, with 10 bases fitting TRBD1. The V segment lost 5 bases and the J segment 6 bases; nucleotides outside the gene matches: 12. Germline V gene lookup returns CDR1 SGHTA and CDR2 FQGNSA. CDR3 length: 17 amino acids. CDR3 sequence (DNA): TGTGCCAGCAGCCCCAGAGTAGGGGACAGGGGTCCCGGGGAGCTGTTTTTT. Residues: CASSPRVGDRGPGELFF.

Only a few counts were recorded for this clonotype. V gene TRBV28 combines with J gene TRBJ2-1; 8 bases line up with TRBD2. Germline assignment: CDR1 MDHEN and CDR2 SYDVKM. Germline trimming cut 2 bases from V and 8 bases from J; bases unmatched to any gene: 11. The CDR3 contains 16 residues. The CDR3 region has the DNA TGTGCCAGCAGTTTAGGGTTAGCGGGACCCCCGGATGAGCAGTTCTTC. This sequence encodes CASSLGLAGPPDEQFF.

A remark on this clonotype: A read error is possible here, since a much larger clone lies one base away. The chain couples TRBV7-2 to TRBJ2-3; D is unresolved. Germline V gene sequence: CDR1 SGHTA, CDR2 FQGNSA. Trimming removed 6 bases from V and 5 bases from J, with 6 bases in between. There are 11 residues in the CDR3. The DNA for the CDR3 is TGTGCCAGCAGGGAAGAAGATACGCAGTATTTT. Its protein product is CASREEDTQYF. Full variable domain (missing parts from reference TRBV7-2 and TRBJ2-3): GAGVSQSPSNKVTEKGKDVELRCDPISGHTALYWYRQSLGQGLEFLIYFQGNSAPDKSGLPSDRFSAERTGGSVSTLTIQRTQQEDSAVYLCASREEDTQYFGPGTRLTVL.

V gene TRBV4-3 combines with J gene TRBJ1-2, with D unresolved. The CDR3 contains 14 residues. Trimming pared 0 bases from V and 4 bases from J, leaving 9 bases between. The germline CDR1 and CDR2 sequences are LGHNA and YSLEER. The CDR3 DNA is TGCGCCAGCAGCCAAGATCACGGATTCTATGGCTACACCTTC. Its translation: CASSQDHGFYGYTF.

The chain uses TRBV20-1 and TRBJ2-1, with 12 bases lining up with TRBD2. The CDR3 extends over 11 amino acids. The germline V gene has CDR1 DFQATT and CDR2 SNEGSKA (reference sequence). Trimming took 3 bases from V and 15 from J; bases not matched to a gene: 3. The CDR3 sequence: CSARTSGSWFF. The CDR3 nucleotides are TGCAGTGCTAGGACTAGCGGGAGTTGGTTCTTC.

V and J are TRBV7-2 and TRBJ2-2; the D gene is possibly TRBD1 (5 bases). Trimming took 1 base from V and 7 from J, leaving 7 bases between them. This CDR3 has 13 residues. CDR1 is SGHTA and CDR2 is FQGNSA in the germline V gene. The CDR3 here is CASSLEGLGELFF. CDR3 DNA: TGTGCCAGCAGCTTAGAGGGGCTCGGGGAGCTGTTTTTT.

The chain has TRBV13 and TRBJ1-1; D gene unclear. Trimming cost V 4 bases and J 0 bases, with 21 bases left between them. Per the germline V gene, CDR1 is PRHDT and CDR2 is FYEKMQ (reference sequence). The CDR3 loop spans 18 amino acids. CDR3 loop: CASSSRSLQWRVNTEAFF. The CDR3 DNA reads TGTGCCAGCAGCTCGCGATCGTTACAGTGGAGGGTGAACACTGAAGCTTTCTTT.

This clonotype was recorded a few times. The rearrangement uses TRBV20-1 and TRBJ2-7; D may correspond to TRBD1 or TRBD2 (5 bases each). Germline CDR1 reads DFQATT; CDR2 reads SNEGSKA (reference sequence). CDR3 length equals 16 residues. Here the CDR3 DNA reads TGCTGCGCTAGTCCCCCCCTGGGACCGAGCTCCTACGAGCAGTACTTC. It specifies CCASPPLGPSSYEQYF.

The gene calls are TRBV5-1 and TRBJ2-3; D gene ambiguous. Trimming stripped 8 bases from V and 2 bases from J, with 15 bases between. This CDR3 has 14 amino acids. CDR1 and CDR2 from the germline V gene are SGHRS and YFSETQ. The CDR3, as DNA: TGCGCCAGTTCGGGCCCCGAAGCCACAGATACGCAGTATTTT. As protein: CASSGPEATDTQYF.

In its sample, this clonotype was seen a few times. This chain connects TRBV7-9 to TRBJ2-3; no reliable D call. CDR1 is SEHNR and CDR2 is FQNEAQ in the germline V gene (reference sequence). Trimming cost V 5 bases and J 6 bases, with 12 bases left between them. CDR3 length: 13 amino acids. DNA of the CDR3: TGTGCCAGCAGCACGCGGTTTGCGGATACGCAGTATTTT. Its protein product is CASSTRFADTQYF.